This T cell receptor beta chain was retrieved from a study of T-cell reconstitution after alpha-beta-depleted transplantation in children. The CDR3 covers 12 residues. With 4 bases removed from V and 2 bases from J, the gap between germline ends came to 7 bases. Per the germline V gene, CDR1 is DFQATT and CDR2 is SNEGSKA (reference sequence). Study outcomes and limitations: T-cell counts and diversity at one year post-transplant came mainly from newly produced T cells. About two months after transplant, alpha-beta T cells reportedly came from several hundred expanded graft clones. Recipient T cells and thymic progenitors that survived gave rise to the high TCRbeta diversity observed at day 60 in some patients.

In regard to this clonotype: What it binds is unknown.

Molecular barcoding with unique molecular identifiers was used for the TCRbeta library. TCRdb processed the PCR reads anew with MiXCR; each CDR3 protein has one entry. The data show hundreds of thousands of distinct CDR3 sequences, with 13% seen just once and around 2% held by the top ten. This sequence joins TRBV20-1 and TRBJ2-3; D is unresolved. Sequenced material: PBMCs, mostly from graft donor cells, taken 360 days after TCRalphabeta/CD19-depleted stem cell transplant. The clonotype comes from a male patient between 10 and 17 years old who had a stem cell transplant for acute myeloid leukemia, so the T cells may come from the graft donor. CDR3 sequence reads: CSANMITDTQYF. The CDR3 DNA reads as TGCAGTGCTAATATGATCACAGATACGCAGTATTTT.